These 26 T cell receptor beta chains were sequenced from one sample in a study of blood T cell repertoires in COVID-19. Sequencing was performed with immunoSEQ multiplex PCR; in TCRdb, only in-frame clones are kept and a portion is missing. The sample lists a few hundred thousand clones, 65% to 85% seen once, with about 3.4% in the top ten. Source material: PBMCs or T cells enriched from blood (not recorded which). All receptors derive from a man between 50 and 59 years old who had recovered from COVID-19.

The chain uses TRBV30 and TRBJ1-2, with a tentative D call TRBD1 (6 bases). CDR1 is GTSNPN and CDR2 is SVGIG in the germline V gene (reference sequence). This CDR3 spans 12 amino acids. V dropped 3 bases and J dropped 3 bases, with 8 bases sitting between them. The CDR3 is CAWSRGDYGYTF. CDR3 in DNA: TGTGCCTGGAGCAGGGGTGACTATGGCTACACCTTC.

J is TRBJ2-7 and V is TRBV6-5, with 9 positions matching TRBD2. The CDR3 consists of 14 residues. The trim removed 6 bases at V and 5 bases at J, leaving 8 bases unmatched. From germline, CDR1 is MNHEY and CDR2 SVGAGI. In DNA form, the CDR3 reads TGTGCCAGCAGCGGAACTAGCGGGTCCCACGAGCAGTACTTC. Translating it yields CASSGTSGSHEQYF.

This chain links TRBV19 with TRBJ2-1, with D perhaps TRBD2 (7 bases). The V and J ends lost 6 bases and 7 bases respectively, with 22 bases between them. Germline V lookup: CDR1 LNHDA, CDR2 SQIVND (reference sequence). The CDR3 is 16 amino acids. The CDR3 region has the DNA TGTGCCAGTAGCCGTGTGGTGGGGGGGCCCCATAATGAGCAGTTCTTC. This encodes CASSRVVGGPHNEQFF.

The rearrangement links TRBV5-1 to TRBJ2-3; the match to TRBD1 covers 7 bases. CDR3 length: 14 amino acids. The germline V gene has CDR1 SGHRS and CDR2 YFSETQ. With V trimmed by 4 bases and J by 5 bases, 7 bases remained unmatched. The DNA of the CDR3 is TGCGCCAGCAGCGCTGGGACAGCCGGAGATACGCAGTATTTT. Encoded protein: CASSAGTAGDTQYF.

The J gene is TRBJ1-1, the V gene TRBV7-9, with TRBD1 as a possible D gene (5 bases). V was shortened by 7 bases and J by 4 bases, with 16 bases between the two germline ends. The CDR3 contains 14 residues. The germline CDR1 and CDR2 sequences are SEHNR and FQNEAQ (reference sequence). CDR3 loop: CASTTPGEGTEAFF. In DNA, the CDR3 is TGTGCCAGCACCACCCCGGGGGAGGGCACTGAAGCTTTCTTT.

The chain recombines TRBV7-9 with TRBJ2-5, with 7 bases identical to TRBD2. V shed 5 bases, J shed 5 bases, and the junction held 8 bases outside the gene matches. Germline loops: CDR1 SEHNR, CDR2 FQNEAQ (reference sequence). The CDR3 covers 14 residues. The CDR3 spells CASSIGLGGETQYF. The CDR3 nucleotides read TGTGCCAGCAGCATTGGACTCGGGGGGGAGACCCAGTACTTC.

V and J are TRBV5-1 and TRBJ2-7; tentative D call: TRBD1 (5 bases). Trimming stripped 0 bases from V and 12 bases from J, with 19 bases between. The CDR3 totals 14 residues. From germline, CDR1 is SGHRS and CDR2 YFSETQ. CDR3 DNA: TGCGCCAGCAGCTTGGAGGGGCAGGGTGAGTCCGGGTACTTC. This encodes CASSLEGQGESGYF.

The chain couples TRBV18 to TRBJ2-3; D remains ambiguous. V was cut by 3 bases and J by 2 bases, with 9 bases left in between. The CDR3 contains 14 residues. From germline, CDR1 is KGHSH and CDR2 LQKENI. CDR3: CASSPLSDTDTQYF. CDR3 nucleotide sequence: TGTGCCAGCTCACCCCTAAGTGACACAGATACGCAGTATTTT.

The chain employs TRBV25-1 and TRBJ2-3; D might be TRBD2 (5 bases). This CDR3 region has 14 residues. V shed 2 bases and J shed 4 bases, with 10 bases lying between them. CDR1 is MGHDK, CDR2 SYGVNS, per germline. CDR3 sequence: CASSEEGPADTQYF. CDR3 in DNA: TGTGCCAGCAGTGAAGAGGGTCCCGCAGATACGCAGTATTTT.

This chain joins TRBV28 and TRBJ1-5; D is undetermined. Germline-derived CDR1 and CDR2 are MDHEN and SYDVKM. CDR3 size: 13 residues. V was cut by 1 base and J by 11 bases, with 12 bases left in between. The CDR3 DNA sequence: TGTGCCAGCAGTTTATCGGGAGTTCACTCCCAGCATTTT. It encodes CASSLSGVHSQHF.

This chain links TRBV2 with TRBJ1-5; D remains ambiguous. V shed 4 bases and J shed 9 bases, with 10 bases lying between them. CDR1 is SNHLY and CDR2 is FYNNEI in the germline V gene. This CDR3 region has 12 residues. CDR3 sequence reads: CASSAEMWPQHF. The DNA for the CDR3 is TGTGCCAGCAGTGCCGAGATGTGGCCCCAGCATTTT.

The CDR3 DNA is TGTGCCAGCAGCCAAGTGTGGGGACAGGGTGCAGGCTACACCTTC. Its protein product is CASSQVWGQGAGYTF. The genes are TRBV14 and TRBJ1-2, with 9 positions matching TRBD1. This CDR3 region has 15 residues. The V gene's germline CDR1 is SGHDN and CDR2 FVKESK. Trimming removed 1 base from V and 8 bases from J; junction bases left unmatched: 8.

The CDR3 coding sequence is TGTGCCAGCAGCTTAGAAACTCTACTTTCTGGAAACACCATATATTTT. Its translation: CASSLETLLSGNTIYF. V and J are TRBV7-2 and TRBJ1-3; D gene ambiguous. With 1 base removed from V and 1 base from J, the gap between germline ends came to 11 bases. This CDR3 has 16 amino acids. Germline V gene data show CDR1 as SGHTA and CDR2 as FQGNSA. The full variable domain, rest sourced from reference TRBV7-2 and TRBJ1-3, is GAGVSQSPSNKVTEKGKDVELRCDPISGHTALYWYRQSLGQGLEFLIYFQGNSAPDKSGLPSDRFSAERTGGSVSTLTIQRTQQEDSAVYLCASSLETLLSGNTIYFGEGSWLTVV.

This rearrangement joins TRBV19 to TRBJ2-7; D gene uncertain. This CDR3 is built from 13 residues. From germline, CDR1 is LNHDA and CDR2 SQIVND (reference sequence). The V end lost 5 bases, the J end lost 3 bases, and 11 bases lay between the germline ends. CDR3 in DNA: TGTGCCAGTAGTGTCAGTCGCGGCTACGAGCAGTACTTC. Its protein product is CASSVSRGYEQYF.

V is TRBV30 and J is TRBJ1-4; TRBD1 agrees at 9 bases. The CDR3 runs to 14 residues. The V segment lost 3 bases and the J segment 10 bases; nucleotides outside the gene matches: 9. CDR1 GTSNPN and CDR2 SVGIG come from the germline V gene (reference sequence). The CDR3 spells CAWSTTGGSGKLFF. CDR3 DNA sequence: TGTGCCTGGAGCACCACAGGGGGCTCTGGAAAACTGTTTTTT.

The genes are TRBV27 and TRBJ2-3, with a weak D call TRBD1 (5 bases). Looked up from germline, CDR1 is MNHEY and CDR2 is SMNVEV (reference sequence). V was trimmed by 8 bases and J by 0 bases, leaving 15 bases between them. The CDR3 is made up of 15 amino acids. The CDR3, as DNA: TGTGCCAGCCTAACCCCAGGGTTTAGCACAGATACGCAGTATTTT. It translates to CASLTPGFSTDTQYF.

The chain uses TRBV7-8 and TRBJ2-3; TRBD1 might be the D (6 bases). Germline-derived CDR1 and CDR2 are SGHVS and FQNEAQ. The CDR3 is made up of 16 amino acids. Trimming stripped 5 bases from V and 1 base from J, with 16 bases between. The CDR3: CASSATGTRGTDTQYF. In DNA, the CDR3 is TGTGCCAGCAGCGCGACCGGGACAAGGGGCACAGATACGCAGTATTTT.

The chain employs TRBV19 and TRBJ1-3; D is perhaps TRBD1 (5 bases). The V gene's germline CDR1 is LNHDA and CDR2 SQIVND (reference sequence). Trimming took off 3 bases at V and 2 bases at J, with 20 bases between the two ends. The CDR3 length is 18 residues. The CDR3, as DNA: TGTGCCAGTAGTATTCGTCTGGGGTTTAAGGGGCCTGGAAACACCATATATTTT. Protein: CASSIRLGFKGPGNTIYF.

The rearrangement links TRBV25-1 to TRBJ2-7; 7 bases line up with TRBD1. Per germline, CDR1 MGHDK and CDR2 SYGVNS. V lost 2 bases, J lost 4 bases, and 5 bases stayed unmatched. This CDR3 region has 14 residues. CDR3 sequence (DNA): TGTGCCAGCAGTGAAGGGACAGCATTATACGAGCAGTACTTC. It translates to CASSEGTALYEQYF.

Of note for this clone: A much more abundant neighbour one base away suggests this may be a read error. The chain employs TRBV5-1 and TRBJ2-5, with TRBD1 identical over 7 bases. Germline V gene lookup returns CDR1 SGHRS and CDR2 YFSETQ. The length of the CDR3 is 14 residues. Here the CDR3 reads CTSSPTGVQETQYF. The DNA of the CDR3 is TGCACCAGCAGCCCAACAGGGGTTCAAGAGACCCAGTACTTC.

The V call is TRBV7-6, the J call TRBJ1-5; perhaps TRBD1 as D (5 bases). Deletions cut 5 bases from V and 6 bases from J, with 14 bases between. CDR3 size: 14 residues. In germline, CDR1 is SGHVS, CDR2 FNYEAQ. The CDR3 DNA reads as TGTGCCAGCAGCGCGACGGGGGTTGGTCAGCCCCAGCATTTT. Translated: CASSATGVGQPQHF.

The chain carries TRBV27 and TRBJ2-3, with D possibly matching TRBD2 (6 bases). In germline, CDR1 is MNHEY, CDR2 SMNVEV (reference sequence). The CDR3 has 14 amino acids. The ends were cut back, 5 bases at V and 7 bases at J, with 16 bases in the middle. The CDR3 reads CASSPPGLGNTQYF. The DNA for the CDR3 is TGTGCCAGCAGTCCTCCGGGACTTGGGAATACGCAGTATTTT.

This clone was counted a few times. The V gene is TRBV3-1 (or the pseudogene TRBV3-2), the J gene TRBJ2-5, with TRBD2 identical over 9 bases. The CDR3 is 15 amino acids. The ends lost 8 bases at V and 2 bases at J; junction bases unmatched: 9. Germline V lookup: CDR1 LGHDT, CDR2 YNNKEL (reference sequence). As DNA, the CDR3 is TGTGCCAGCGGCTTAAGCGGGGGGCCTCAAGAGACCCAGTACTTC. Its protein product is CASGLSGGPQETQYF.

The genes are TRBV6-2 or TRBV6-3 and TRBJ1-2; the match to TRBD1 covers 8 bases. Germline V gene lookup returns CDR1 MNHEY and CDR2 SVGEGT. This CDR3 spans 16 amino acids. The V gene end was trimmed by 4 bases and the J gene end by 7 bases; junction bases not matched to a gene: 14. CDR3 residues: CASSSHGTGQNRGYTF. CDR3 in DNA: TGTGCCAGCAGTTCCCACGGGACAGGCCAGAACCGTGGCTACACCTTC.

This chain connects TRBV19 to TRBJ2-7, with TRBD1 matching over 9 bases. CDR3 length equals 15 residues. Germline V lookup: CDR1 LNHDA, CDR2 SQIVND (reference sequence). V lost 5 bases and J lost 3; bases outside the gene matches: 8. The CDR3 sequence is CASSPQGAQGYEQYF. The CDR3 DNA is TGTGCCAGTAGTCCACAGGGGGCGCAGGGCTACGAGCAGTACTTC.

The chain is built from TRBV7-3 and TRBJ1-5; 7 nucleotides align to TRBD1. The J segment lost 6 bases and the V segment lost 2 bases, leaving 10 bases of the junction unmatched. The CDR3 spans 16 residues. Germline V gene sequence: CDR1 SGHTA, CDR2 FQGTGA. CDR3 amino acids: CASSLETGPVGQPQHF. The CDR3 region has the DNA TGTGCCAGCAGCTTAGAGACAGGGCCGGTAGGTCAGCCCCAGCATTTT.